Shown below are 5 T cell receptor beta chains from a single sample sequenced in a study of molecular identifiers for immune sequencing clone quantification. TCRdb analysed the PCR reads with MiXCR anew, one entry per CDR3 protein. This sample carries about 510,000 distinct CDR3 sequences, roughly a fifth of them seen once, and the ten largest clones take 0.84%. Sample: naive CD8+ T cells from blood, with Jurkat cell RNA spiked in. Described subset: FACS-sorted CD8+CD4-CCR7+CD45RA+ naive T cells. Receptor source: a human donor in good health. Some libraries in this study had Jurkat cell RNA spiked in.

This clonotype occurred many times. The chain employs TRBV29-1 and TRBJ1-1; D gene uncertain. CDR1 is SQVTM and CDR2 is ANQGSEA in the germline V gene. V gave up 4 bases and J gave up 1 base, with 19 bases separating them. The CDR3 spans 16 residues. CDR3 amino acids: CSVVEVDPYENTEAFF. The CDR3 DNA reads as TGCAGCGTTGTAGAAGTGGACCCCTACGAGAACACTGAAGCTTTCTTT.

This clonotype was counted ten times or more. CDR3 in amino acids: CASSPRASGPSYEQYF. The CDR3 DNA reads as TGTGCCAGCAGCCCCCGGGCTAGCGGACCATCCTACGAGCAGTACTTC. The chain is built from TRBV14 and TRBJ2-7; 7 nucleotides line up with TRBD2. Trimming at V came to 4 bases and at J to 1 base, leaving 10 bases not matched to a gene. Germline CDR1 SGHDN, CDR2 FVKESK. The CDR3 contains 16 residues.

In this sample, this clonotype turned up a few times. The V gene is TRBV19, the J gene TRBJ1-5; TRBD1 might be the D (5 bases). Germline CDR1 LNHDA, CDR2 SQIVND (reference sequence). Trimming shortened V by 5 bases and J by 6 bases, and 8 bases separated the two germline ends. CDR3 length equals 12 residues. The chain's CDR3 is CASSWGGQPQHF. In DNA, the CDR3 is TGTGCCAGTAGTTGGGGGGGTCAGCCCCAGCATTTT.

About this clonotype: The conserved final phenylalanine or tryptophan is absent from the CDR3, which likely points to a read error. The chain carries TRBV19 and TRBJ2-3; D call uncertain. The length of the CDR3 is 12 residues. Looked up from germline, CDR1 is LNHDA and CDR2 is SQIVND (reference sequence). Trimming took 4 bases from V and 11 from J, leaving 13 bases between them. In DNA form, the CDR3 reads TGTGCCAGTAGTACACCACCTCTTGAGCAGTATTTA. Its translation: CASSTPPLEQYL.

The V and J genes are TRBV5-6 and TRBJ2-7, with TRBD1 matching 7 bases. V shed 6 bases and J 4 bases; nucleotides not matched to a gene: 10. CDR1 and CDR2 from the germline V gene are SGHDT and YYEEEE. The CDR3 is made up of 14 amino acids. The CDR3: CASTLEQGLYEQYF. CDR3 nucleotides: TGTGCCAGCACCCTTGAACAGGGGTTGTACGAGCAGTACTTC.